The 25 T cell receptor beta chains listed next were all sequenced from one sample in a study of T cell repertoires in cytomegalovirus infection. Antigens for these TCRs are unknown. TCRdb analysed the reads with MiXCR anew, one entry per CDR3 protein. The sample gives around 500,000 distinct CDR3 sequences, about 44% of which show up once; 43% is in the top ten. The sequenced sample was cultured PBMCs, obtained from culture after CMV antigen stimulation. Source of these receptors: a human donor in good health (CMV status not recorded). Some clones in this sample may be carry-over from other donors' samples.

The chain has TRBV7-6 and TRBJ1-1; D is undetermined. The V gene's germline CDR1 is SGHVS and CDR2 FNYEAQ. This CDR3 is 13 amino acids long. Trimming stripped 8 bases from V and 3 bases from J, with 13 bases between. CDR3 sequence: CASGGHWDTEAFF. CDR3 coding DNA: TGTGCCAGCGGAGGGCACTGGGACACTGAAGCTTTCTTT.

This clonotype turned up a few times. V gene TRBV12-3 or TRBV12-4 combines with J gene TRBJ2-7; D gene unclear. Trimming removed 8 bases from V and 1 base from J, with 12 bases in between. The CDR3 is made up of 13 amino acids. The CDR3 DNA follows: TGTGCCAGCGCCCGGGCAGCGTCCTACGAGCAGTACTTC. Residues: CASARAASYEQYF.

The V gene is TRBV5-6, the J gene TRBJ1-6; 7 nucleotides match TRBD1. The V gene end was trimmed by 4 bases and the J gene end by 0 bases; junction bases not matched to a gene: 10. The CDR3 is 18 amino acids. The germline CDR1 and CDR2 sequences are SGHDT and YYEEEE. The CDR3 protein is CASSQRRQGSSYNSPLHF. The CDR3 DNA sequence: TGTGCCAGCAGCCAACGACGACAGGGTAGCTCCTATAATTCACCCCTCCACTTT.

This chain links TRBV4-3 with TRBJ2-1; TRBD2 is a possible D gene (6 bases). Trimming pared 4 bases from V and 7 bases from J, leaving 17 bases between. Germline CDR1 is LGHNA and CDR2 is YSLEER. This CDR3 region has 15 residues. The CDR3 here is CASSLETRYINEQFF. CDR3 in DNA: TGCGCCAGCAGCCTGGAGACTAGATACATTAATGAGCAGTTCTTC.

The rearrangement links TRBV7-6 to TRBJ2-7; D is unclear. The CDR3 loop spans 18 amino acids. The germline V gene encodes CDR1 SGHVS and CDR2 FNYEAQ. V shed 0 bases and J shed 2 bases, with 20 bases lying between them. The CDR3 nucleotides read TGTGCCAGCAGCTTAGCTTTGGACGCGGCGCAGACCACCTACGAGCAGTACTTC. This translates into CASSLALDAAQTTYEQYF. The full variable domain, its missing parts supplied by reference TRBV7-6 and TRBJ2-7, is GAGVSQSPRYKVTKRGQDVALRCDPISGHVSLYWYRQALGQGPEFLTYFNYEAQQDKSGLPNDRFSAERPEGSISTLTIQRTEQRDSAMYRCASSLALDAAQTTYEQYFGPGTRLTVT.

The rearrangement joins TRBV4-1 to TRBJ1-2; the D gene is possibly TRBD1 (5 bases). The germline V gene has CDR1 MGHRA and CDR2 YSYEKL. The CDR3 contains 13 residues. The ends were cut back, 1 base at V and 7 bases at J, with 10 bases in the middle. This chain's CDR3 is CASSQVGGSGYTF. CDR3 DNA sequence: TGCGCCAGCAGCCAAGTCGGGGGTTCTGGCTACACCTTC.

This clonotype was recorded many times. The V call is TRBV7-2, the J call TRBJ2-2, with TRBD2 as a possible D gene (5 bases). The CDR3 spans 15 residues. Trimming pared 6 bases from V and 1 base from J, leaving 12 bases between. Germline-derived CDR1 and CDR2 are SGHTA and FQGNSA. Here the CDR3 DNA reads TGTGCCAGCAGGGAGGACTGGGTGAACACCGGGGAGCTGTTTTTT. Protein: CASREDWVNTGELFF.

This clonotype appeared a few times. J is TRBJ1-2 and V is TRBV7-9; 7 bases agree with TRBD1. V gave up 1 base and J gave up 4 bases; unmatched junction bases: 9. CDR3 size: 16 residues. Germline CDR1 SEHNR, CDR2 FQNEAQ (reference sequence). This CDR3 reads CASSLGGQEFGYGYTF. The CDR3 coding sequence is TGTGCCAGCAGCTTAGGTGGACAGGAATTTGGCTATGGCTACACCTTC.

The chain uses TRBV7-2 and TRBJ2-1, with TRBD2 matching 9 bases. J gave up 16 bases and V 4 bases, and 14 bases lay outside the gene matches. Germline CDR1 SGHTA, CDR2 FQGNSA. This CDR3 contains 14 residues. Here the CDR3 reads CASSSSPGLALTFF. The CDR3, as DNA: TGTGCCAGCAGCTCAAGCCCGGGACTAGCACTAACATTCTTC.

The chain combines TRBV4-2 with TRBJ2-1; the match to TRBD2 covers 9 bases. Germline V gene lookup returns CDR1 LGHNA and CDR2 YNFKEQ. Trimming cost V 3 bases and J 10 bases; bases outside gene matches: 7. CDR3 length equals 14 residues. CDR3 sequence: CASSQRGGVSEQFF. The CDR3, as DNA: TGTGCCAGCAGCCAGCGGGGGGGAGTGTCGGAGCAGTTCTTC.

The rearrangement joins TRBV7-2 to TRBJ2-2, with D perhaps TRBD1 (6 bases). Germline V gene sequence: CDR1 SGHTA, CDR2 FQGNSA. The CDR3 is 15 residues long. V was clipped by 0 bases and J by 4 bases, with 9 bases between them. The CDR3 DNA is TGTGCCAGCAGCTTAGCGCAGGGGTTCACCGGGGAGCTGTTTTTT. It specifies CASSLAQGFTGELFF.

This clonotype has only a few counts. CDR3: CASSERGRQGLETQYF. DNA of the CDR3: TGTGCCAGCAGTGAACGGGGAAGACAGGGGTTGGAGACCCAGTACTTC. This rearrangement joins TRBV6-1 to TRBJ2-5, with TRBD1 matching 8 bases. The length of the CDR3 is 16 residues. Germline V CDR1 and CDR2: MNHNS, SASEGT. Germline trimming cut 2 bases from V and 5 bases from J; bases unmatched to any gene: 10.

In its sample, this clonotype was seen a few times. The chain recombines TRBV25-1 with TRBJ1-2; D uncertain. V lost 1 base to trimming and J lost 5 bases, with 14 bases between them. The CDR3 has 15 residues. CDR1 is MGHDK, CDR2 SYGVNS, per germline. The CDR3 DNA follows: TGTGCCAGCAGTGAATTGGGATCGCCGCGTTATGGCTACACCTTC. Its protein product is CASSELGSPRYGYTF.

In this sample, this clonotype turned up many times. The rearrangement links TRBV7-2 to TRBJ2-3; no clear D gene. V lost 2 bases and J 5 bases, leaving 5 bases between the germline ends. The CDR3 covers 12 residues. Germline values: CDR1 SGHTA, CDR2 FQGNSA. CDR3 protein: CASSLNRDTQYF. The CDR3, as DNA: TGTGCCAGCAGCTTAAATCGAGATACGCAGTATTTT. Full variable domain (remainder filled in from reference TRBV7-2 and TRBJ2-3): GAGVSQSPSNKVTEKGKDVELRCDPISGHTALYWYRQSLGQGLEFLIYFQGNSAPDKSGLPSDRFSAERTGGSVSTLTIQRTQQEDSAVYLCASSLNRDTQYFGPGTRLTVL.

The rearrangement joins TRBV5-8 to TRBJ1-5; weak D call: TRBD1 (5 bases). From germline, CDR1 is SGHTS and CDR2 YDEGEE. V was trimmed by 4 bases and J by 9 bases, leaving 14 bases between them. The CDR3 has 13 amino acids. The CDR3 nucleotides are TGTGCCAGCAGCCCCAGGGTAGGGTGGCCCCAGCATTTT. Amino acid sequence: CASSPRVGWPQHF.

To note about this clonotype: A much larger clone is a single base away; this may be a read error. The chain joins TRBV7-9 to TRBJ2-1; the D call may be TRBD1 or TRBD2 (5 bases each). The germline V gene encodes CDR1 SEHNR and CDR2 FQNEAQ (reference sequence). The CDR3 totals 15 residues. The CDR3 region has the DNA TGTGCCAGCAGCTTAGGTGCAGGGAGCTACAATGAGCAGTTATTC. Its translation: CASSLGAGSYNEQLF.

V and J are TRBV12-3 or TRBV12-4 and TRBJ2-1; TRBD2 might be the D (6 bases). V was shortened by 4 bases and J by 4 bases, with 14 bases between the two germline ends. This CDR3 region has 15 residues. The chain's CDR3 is CASSSAGTGYNEQFF. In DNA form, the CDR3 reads TGTGCCAGCAGTTCGGCCGGGACTGGGTACAATGAGCAGTTCTTC.

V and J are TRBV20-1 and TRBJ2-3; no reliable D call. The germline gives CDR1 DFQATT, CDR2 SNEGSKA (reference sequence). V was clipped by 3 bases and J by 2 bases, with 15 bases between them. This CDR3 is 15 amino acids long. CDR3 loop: CSARSAQESTDTQYF. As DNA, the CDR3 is TGCAGTGCTAGGTCGGCTCAAGAATCCACAGATACGCAGTATTTT.

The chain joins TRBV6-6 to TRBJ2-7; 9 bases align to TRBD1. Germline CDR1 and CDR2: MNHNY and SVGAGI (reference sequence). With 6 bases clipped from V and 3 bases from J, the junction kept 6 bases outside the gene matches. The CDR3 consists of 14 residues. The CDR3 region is CASRAGTGIYEQYF. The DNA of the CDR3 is TGTGCCAGCAGAGCCGGGACAGGGATCTACGAGCAGTACTTC.

The CDR3 region has the DNA TGTGCCAGCAGCTCCCCGGGGGAGCAGTACTTC. Translating gives CASSSPGEQYF. The genes are TRBV7-2 and TRBJ2-7; D possibly corresponds to TRBD2 (5 bases). Germline assignment: CDR1 SGHTA and CDR2 FQGNSA. The CDR3 extends over 11 amino acids. V dropped 4 bases and J dropped 7 bases, with 8 bases sitting between them.

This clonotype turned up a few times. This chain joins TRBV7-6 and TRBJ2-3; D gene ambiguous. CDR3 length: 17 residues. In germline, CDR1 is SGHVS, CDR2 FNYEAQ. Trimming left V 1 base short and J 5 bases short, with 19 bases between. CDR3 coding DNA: TGTGCCAGCAGCTTAGGTAGTTGGGCACTATACGAAGATACGCAGTATTTT. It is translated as CASSLGSWALYEDTQYF. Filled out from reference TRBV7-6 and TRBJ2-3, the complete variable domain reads GAGVSQSPRYKVTKRGQDVALRCDPISGHVSLYWYRQALGQGPEFLTYFNYEAQQDKSGLPNDRFSAERPEGSISTLTIQRTEQRDSAMYRCASSLGSWALYEDTQYFGPGTRLTVL.

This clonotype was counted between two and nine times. CDR3 sequence reads: CSVGQWNGYTF. CDR3 DNA sequence: TGCAGCGTTGGACAGTGGAATGGCTACACCTTC. The chain employs TRBV29-1 and TRBJ1-2, with a possible D match to TRBD1 (5 bases). The V end lost 4 bases, the J end lost 6 bases, and 9 bases lay between the germline ends. This CDR3 is 11 amino acids long. Germline V gene lookup returns CDR1 SQVTM and CDR2 ANQGSEA.

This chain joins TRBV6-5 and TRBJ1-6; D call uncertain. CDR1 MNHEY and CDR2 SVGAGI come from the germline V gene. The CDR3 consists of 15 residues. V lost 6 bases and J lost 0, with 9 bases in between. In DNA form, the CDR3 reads TGTGCCAGCAGAGATGAGAGCTCCTATAATTCACCCCTCCACTTT. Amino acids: CASRDESSYNSPLHF.

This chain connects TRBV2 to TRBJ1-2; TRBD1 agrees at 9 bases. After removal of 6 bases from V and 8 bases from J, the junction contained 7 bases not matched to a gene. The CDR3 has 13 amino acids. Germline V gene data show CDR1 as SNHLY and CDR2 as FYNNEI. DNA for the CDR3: TGTGCCAGCAGGACAGGGGGAAACTGGGGCTACACCTTC. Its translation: CASRTGGNWGYTF.

CDR3 in DNA: TGTGCCAGCAGTTTTGAGATCAGCACAGATACGCAGTATTTT. The encoded protein is CASSFEISTDTQYF. The rearrangement joins TRBV12-3 or TRBV12-4 to TRBJ2-3; D remains unclear. CDR3 size: 14 residues. Trimming took off 3 bases at V and 0 bases at J, with 7 bases between the two ends.